The entry below describes one T cell receptor beta chain. The data were taken from a study of T cell changes during pregnancy in multiple sclerosis. Germline V gene sequence: CDR1 GTSNPN, CDR2 SVGIG (reference sequence). The junction had 9 bases not matched to a gene; V was cut back by 0 bases and J by 7 bases. The CDR3 runs to 14 residues. Only in-frame clones appear in the TCRdb table, and some are missing; sequencing was by immunoSEQ multiplex PCR. The sample shows over 50,000 clones, roughly 90% of them seen only once. The rearrangement joins TRBV30 to TRBJ2-7, with TRBD2 identical over 7 bases. The sample in question was peripheral blood, obtained in the first trimester of pregnancy. The receptor's source is a female donor with multiple sclerosis, enrolled in a pregnancy study. The CDR3 sequence is CAWSVLGREREQYF. In nucleotides, the CDR3 is TGTGCCTGGAGTGTACTGGGGCGGGAGAGGGAGCAGTACTTC.